This T cell receptor (beta chain) derives from a study of technical replicates of blood from several donors. TCRdb's table, derived via immunoSEQ multiplex PCR, lists solely in-frame clones and lacks some. The sample yields about 70,000 clones, approximately 94% seen once. The germline CDR1 and CDR2 sequences are LNHDA and SQIVND (reference sequence). This CDR3 spans 12 amino acids. V dropped 6 bases and J dropped 5 bases, with 10 bases sitting between them. The chain joins TRBV19 to TRBJ2-5; D is undetermined. The receptor comes from a human donor in good health. The sequenced sample consisted of T cells isolated from PBMCs. CDR3 protein: CASSSVKETQYF. The CDR3 region has the DNA TGTGCCAGTAGCAGCGTAAAGGAGACCCAGTACTTC.